Presented here are 13 T cell receptor beta chains from one specimen sequenced in a study of response to subunit inactivated influenza vaccine. TCRdb itself ran the RT-PCR reads through MiXCR, one entry per CDR3 protein. The data contain 200,000 to 250,000 distinct CDR3 sequences, roughly an eighth of them singletons. The specimen was non-naive T cells sorted from PBMCs, collected less than 15 days before vaccination. All receptors derive from a man between 45 and 60 years old who received an inactivated influenza vaccine.

This clonotype was found a few times. This chain joins TRBV4-3 and TRBJ2-3; D is unclear. Germline CDR1 and CDR2: LGHNA and YSLEER. The V end was cut by 4 bases, the J end by 0 bases, with 11 bases between. CDR3 length equals 15 residues. This CDR3 is CASSRSAGSTDTQYF. The CDR3 DNA is TGCGCCAGCAGCCGATCGGCTGGGAGCACAGATACGCAGTATTTT.

This clonotype was observed at least ten times. The chain employs TRBV4-3 and TRBJ2-1, with no clear D. This CDR3 contains 13 residues. Per germline, CDR1 LGHNA and CDR2 YSLEER. The V end was cut by 3 bases, the J end by 8 bases, with 11 bases between. DNA for the CDR3: TGCGCCAGCAGCCAGTTCCTAGATGATGAGCAGTTCTTC. Its translation: CASSQFLDDEQFF.

This chain links TRBV5-1 with TRBJ2-2; perhaps TRBD1 as D (6 bases). Trimming removed 4 bases at V and 5 bases at J, with 18 bases between. Per germline, CDR1 SGHRS and CDR2 YFSETQ. The CDR3 is made up of 16 amino acids. This CDR3 reads CASSPTSGAVTGELFF. CDR3 DNA sequence: TGCGCCAGCAGCCCTACTTCAGGGGCCGTTACCGGGGAGCTGTTTTTT.

This clonotype was seen a single time. The chain links TRBV25-1 to TRBJ2-5, with a possible D match to TRBD2 (7 bases). The ends were cut back, 5 bases at V and 2 bases at J, with 15 bases in the middle. Germline CDR1 is MGHDK and CDR2 is SYGVNS. The CDR3 has 15 amino acids. The CDR3, as DNA: TGTGCCAGCAGTAAATTTAGGGGGGGGCAAGAGACCCAGTACTTC. Amino acids: CASSKFRGGQETQYF.

This clonotype was observed a few times. The chain couples TRBV2 to TRBJ2-7; TRBD2 agrees at 11 bases. The V gene's germline CDR1 is SNHLY and CDR2 FYNNEI. CDR3 length: 15 amino acids. V lost 3 bases to trimming and J lost 4 bases; unmatched junction nucleotides: 5. The CDR3 protein is CASSDLAGGVYEQYF. The DNA of the CDR3 is TGTGCCAGCAGTGACCTAGCGGGAGGTGTGTACGAGCAGTACTTC.

Many counts were recorded for this clonotype. The rearrangement links TRBV5-1 to TRBJ2-3; D uncertain. CDR3 size: 13 residues. V dropped 0 bases and J dropped 5 bases, with 7 bases sitting between them. Per germline, CDR1 SGHRS and CDR2 YFSETQ. DNA for the CDR3: TGCGCCAGCAGCTTGGCGGGCGAAGATACGCAGTATTTT. As protein: CASSLAGEDTQYF.

This clonotype was observed many times. V and J are TRBV18 and TRBJ2-7, with a weak D call TRBD1 (6 bases). The CDR3 totals 12 residues. V lost 8 bases, J lost 3 bases, and 11 bases lay in between. Looked up from germline, CDR1 is KGHSH and CDR2 is LQKENI. The DNA for the CDR3 is TGTGCCAGCAGTCCGGACAGCTACGAGCAGTACTTC. This sequence encodes CASSPDSYEQYF.

At least ten counts were recorded for this clonotype. The gene calls are TRBV11-2 and TRBJ1-2; unclear D gene. The germline V and J ends were trimmed by 0 bases and 4 bases, with 9 bases remaining between them. This CDR3 is 14 amino acids long. Looked up from germline, CDR1 is SGHAT and CDR2 is FQNNGV. DNA of the CDR3: TGTGCCAGCAGCTTAGATTACCAGGTCTATGGCTACACCTTC. Its protein is CASSLDYQVYGYTF.

V and J are TRBV6-2 or TRBV6-3 and TRBJ2-3, with a weak D call TRBD1 (6 bases). Germline lookup yields CDR1 MNHEY and CDR2 SVGEGT. V gave up 2 bases and J gave up 4 bases, with 13 bases separating them. The length of the CDR3 is 15 residues. CDR3 coding DNA: TGTGCCAGCAGTTACCGGCAGGGGATTTCAGATACGCAGTATTTT. Translated: CASSYRQGISDTQYF.

This clonotype was counted only a few times. The rearrangement uses TRBV7-2 and TRBJ2-2, with a tentative D call TRBD1 (6 bases). Trimming shortened V by 1 base and J by 6 bases, and 15 bases separated the two germline ends. In germline, CDR1 is SGHTA, CDR2 FQGNSA. The CDR3 contains 16 residues. The CDR3 bases are TGTGCCAGCAGCTTAGTTCACAGGGCAGGCGCCGGGGAGCTGTTTTTT. This gives the protein CASSLVHRAGAGELFF. The full variable domain, its missing parts supplied by reference TRBV7-2 and TRBJ2-2, is GAGVSQSPSNKVTEKGKDVELRCDPISGHTALYWYRQSLGQGLEFLIYFQGNSAPDKSGLPSDRFSAERTGGSVSTLTIQRTQQEDSAVYLCASSLVHRAGAGELFFGEGSRLTVL.

A few counts support this clonotype. One junction end disagrees with the germline gene, perhaps due to a read error. The gene calls are TRBV28 and TRBJ2-1; 9 bases map to TRBD1. CDR1 and CDR2 from the germline V gene are MDHEN and SYDVKM. CDR3 size: 19 residues. The CDR3 nucleotides read TGTACCAGCAGTTTTCGGGGGACAGGGTACTCACGCCCTAACAATGAGCAGTTCTTC. It yields the protein CTSSFRGTGYSRPNNEQFF. The variable domain in full, with the rest retrieved from reference TRBV28 and TRBJ2-1, is DVKVTQSSRYLVKRTGEKVFLECVQDMDHENMFWYRQDPGLGLRLIYFSYDVKMKEKGDIPEGYSVSREKKERFSLILESASTNQTSMYLCTSSFRGTGYSRPNNEQFFGPGTRLTVL.

The chain is built from TRBV6-2 or TRBV6-3 and TRBJ2-1; the D is unclear. The ends were cut back, 11 bases at V and 0 bases at J, with 17 bases in the middle. The CDR3 loop spans 15 amino acids. Germline CDR1 and CDR2: MNHEY and SVGEGT. CDR3 DNA sequence: TGTGCCGTCCGGTCTTACCAAAGCTCCTACAATGAGCAGTTCTTC. It is translated as CAVRSYQSSYNEQFF.

The genes are TRBV3-1 and TRBJ1-6; D remains ambiguous. CDR1 and CDR2 from the germline V gene are LGHDT and YNNKEL (reference sequence). Trimming shortened V by 1 base and J by 6 bases, and 16 bases separated the two germline ends. This CDR3 is built from 17 residues. CDR3 coding DNA: TGTGCCAGCAGCCAAGTAGGAGGTAGAGAACTTAATTCACCCCTCCACTTT. Encoded protein: CASSQVGGRELNSPLHF.